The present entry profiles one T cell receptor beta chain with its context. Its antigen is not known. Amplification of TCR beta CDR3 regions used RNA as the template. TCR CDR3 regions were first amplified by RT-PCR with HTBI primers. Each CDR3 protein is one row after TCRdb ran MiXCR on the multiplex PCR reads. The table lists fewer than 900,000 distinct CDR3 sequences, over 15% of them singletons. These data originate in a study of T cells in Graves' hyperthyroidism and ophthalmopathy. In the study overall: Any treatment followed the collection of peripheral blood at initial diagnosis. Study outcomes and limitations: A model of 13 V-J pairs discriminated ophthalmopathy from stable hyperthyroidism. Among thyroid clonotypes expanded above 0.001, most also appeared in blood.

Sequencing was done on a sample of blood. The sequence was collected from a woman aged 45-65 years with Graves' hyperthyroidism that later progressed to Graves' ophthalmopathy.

The CDR3 region is CASSQVSASGYEQYF. CDR3 DNA: TGTGCCAGCAGCCAAGTATCCGCTAGCGGCTACGAGCAGTACTTC. The chain is built from TRBV14 and TRBJ2-7, with 7 bases lining up with TRBD2. V shed 1 base, J shed 3 bases, and the junction held 6 bases outside the gene matches. The CDR3 contains 15 residues. Germline assignment: CDR1 SGHDN and CDR2 FVKESK.